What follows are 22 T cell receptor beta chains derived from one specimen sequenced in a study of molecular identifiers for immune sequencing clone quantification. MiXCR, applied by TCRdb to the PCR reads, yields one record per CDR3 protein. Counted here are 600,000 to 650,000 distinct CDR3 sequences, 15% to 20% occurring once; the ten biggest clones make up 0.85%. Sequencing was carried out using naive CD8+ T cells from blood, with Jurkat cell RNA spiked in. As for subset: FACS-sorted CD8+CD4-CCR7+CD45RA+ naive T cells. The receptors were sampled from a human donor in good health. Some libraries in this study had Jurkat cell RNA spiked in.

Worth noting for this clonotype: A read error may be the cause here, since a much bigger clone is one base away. CDR3 sequence reads: CASSCSAQTMNTEAFF. The DNA for the CDR3 is TGTGCCAGCAGTTGCTCGGCACAGACCATGAACACTGAAGCTTTCTTT. The chain carries TRBV6-2 or TRBV6-3 and TRBJ1-1; unclear D gene. The CDR3 sequence is 16 residues long. Germline assignment: CDR1 MNHEY and CDR2 SVGEGT. V shed 4 bases and J shed 0 bases, with 15 bases lying between them.

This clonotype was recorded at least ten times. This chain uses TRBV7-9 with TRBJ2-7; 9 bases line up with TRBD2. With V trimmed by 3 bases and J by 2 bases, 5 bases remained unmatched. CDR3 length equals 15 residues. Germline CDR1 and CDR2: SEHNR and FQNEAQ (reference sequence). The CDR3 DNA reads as TGTGCCAGCAGCTTGGGGCGGGAGGGTCCCTACGAGCAGTACTTC. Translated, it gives CASSLGREGPYEQYF. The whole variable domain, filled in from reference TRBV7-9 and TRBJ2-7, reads DTGVSQNPRHKITKRGQNVTFRCDPISEHNRLYWYRQTLGQGPEFLTYFQNEAQLEKSRLLSDRFSAERPKGSFSTLEIQRTEQGDSAMYLCASSLGREGPYEQYFGPGTRLTVT.

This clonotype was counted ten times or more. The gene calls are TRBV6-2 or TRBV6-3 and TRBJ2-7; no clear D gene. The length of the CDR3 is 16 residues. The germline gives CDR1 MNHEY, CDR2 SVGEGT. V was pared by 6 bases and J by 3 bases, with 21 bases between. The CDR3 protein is CASSPEPYSGRYEQYF. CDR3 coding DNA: TGTGCCAGCAGCCCAGAACCATACTCCGGGCGCTACGAGCAGTACTTC.

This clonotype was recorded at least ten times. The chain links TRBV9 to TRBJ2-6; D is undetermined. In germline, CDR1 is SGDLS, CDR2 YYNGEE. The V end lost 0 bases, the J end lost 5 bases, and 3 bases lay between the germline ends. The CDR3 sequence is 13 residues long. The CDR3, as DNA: TGTGCCAGCAGCGTAGACCGGGCCAACGTCCTGACTTTC. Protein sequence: CASSVDRANVLTF.

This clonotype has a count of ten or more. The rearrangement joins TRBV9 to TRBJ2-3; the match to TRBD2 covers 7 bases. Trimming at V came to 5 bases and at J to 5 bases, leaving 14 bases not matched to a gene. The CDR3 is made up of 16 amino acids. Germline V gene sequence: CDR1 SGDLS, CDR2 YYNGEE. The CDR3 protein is CASSEMTSPGRDTQYF. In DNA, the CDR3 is TGTGCCAGCAGTGAGATGACTAGCCCAGGGAGAGATACGCAGTATTTT.

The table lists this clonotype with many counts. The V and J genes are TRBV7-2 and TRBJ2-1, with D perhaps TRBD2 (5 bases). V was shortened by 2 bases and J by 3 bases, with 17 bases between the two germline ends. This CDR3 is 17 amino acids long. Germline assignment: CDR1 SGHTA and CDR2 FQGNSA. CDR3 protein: CASSLLVAGVYYNEQFF. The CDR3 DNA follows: TGTGCCAGCAGCTTATTAGTCGCCGGGGTATACTACAATGAGCAGTTCTTC.

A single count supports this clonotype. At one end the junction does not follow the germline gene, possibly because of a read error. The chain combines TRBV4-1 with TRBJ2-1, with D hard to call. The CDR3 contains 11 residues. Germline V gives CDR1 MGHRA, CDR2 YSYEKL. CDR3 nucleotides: TGCGCCAGCAGCCAGGCAGGAAATCAGGTCTTC. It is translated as CASSQAGNQVF.

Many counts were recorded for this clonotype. The CDR3 is CASSRTPTGNIQYF. CDR3 nucleotide sequence: TGTGCCAGCAGCAGGACTCCTACTGGAAACATTCAGTACTTC. The chain carries TRBV6-5 and TRBJ2-4, with D possibly matching TRBD2 (5 bases). Between the trimmed V and J ends, which lost 6 bases and 6 bases, there was a span of 15 bases. Germline V gives CDR1 MNHEY, CDR2 SVGAGI. The CDR3 totals 14 residues.

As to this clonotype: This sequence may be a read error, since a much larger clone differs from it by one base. This CDR3 reads CASSCHSENTEAFF. CDR3 DNA: TGTGCCAGCAGTTGTCACAGTGAGAACACTGAAGCTTTCTTT. V is TRBV6-6 and J is TRBJ1-1; D uncertain. This CDR3 has 14 residues. V was trimmed by 4 bases and J by 1 base, leaving 10 bases between them. Germline CDR1 MNHNY, CDR2 SVGAGI (reference sequence).

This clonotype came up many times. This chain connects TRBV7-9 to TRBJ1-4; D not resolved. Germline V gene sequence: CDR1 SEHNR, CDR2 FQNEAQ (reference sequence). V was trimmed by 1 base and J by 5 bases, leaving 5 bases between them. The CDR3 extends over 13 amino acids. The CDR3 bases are TGTGCCAGCAGCTTAGAGGGAAATGAAAAACTGTTTTTT. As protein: CASSLEGNEKLFF.

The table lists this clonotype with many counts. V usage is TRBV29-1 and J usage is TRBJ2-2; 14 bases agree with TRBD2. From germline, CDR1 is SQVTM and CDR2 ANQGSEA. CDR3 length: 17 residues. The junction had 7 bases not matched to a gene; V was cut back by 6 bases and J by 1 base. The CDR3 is CSVSGTSGGENTGELFF. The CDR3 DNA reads TGCAGCGTCTCCGGGACTAGCGGGGGTGAGAACACCGGGGAGCTGTTTTTT.

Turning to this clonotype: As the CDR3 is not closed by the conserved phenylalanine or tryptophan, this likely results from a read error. In DNA form, the CDR3 reads TGCGCCAGCAGCCAAGATTTGGCAGGGGGCAACACTGAAGCTTTCCTT. Its protein product is CASSQDLAGGNTEAFL. This chain links TRBV7-2 with TRBJ1-1; TRBD1 matches at 8 bases. Germline CDR1 reads SGHTA; CDR2 reads FQGNSA. The CDR3 totals 16 residues.

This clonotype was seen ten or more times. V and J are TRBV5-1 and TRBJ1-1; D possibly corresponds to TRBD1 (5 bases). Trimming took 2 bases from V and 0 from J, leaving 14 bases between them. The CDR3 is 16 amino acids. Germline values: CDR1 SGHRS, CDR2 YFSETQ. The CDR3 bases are TGCGCCAGCAGCTTCACATCACAGGAATTGAACACTGAAGCTTTCTTT. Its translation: CASSFTSQELNTEAFF.

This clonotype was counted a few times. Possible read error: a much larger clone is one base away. The CDR3 is CVSREDRGNQPQHF. The CDR3 DNA reads as TGTGTCAGCAGGGAGGACAGGGGAAATCAGCCCCAGCATTTT. This chain uses TRBV6-6 with TRBJ1-5, with 9 bases that match TRBD1. CDR3 length: 14 residues. CDR1 is MNHNY, CDR2 SVGAGI, per germline (reference sequence).

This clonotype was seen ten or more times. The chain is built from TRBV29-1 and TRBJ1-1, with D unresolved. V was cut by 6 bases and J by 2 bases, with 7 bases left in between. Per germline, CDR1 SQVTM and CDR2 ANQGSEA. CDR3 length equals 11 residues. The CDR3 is CSVHLNTEAFF. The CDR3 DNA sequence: TGCAGCGTCCACCTAAACACTGAAGCTTTCTTT.

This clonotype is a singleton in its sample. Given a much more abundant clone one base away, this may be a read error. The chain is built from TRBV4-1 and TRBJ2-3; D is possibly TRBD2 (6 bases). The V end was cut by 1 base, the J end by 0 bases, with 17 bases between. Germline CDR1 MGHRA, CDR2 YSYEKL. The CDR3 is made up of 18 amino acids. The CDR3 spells CASSQVASVGISTDTQYF. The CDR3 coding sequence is TGCGCCAGCAGCCAAGTGGCTAGCGTGGGGATTAGCACAGATACGCAGTATTTT.

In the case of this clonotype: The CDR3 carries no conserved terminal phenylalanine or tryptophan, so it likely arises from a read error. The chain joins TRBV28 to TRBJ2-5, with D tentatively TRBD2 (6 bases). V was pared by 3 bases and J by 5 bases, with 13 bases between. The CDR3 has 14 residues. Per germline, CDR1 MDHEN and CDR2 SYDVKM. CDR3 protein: CASSFFGGAETQYS. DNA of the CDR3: TGTGCCAGCAGTTTTTTCGGAGGGGCCGAGACCCAGTACTCC.

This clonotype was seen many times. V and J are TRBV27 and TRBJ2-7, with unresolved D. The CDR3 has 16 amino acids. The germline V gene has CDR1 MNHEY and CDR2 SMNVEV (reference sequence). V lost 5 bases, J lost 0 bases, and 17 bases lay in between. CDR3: CASSRSPELPSYEQYF. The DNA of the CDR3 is TGTGCCAGCAGTAGATCGCCCGAACTACCCTCCTACGAGCAGTACTTC.

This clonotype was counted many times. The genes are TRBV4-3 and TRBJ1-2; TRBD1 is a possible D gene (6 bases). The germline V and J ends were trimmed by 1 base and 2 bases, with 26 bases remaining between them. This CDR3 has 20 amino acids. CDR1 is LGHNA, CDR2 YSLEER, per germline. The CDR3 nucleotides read TGCGCCAGCAGCCAAGGCCCTCAGACAGGCGATTACTACCCGAACTATGGCTACACCTTC. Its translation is CASSQGPQTGDYYPNYGYTF.

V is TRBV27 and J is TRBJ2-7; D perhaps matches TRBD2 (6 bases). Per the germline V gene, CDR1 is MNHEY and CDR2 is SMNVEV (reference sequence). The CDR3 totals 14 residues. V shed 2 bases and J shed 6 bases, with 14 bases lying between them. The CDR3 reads CASSLGGPAGEQYF. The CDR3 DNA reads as TGTGCCAGCAGTTTAGGAGGCCCAGCGGGCGAGCAGTACTTC.

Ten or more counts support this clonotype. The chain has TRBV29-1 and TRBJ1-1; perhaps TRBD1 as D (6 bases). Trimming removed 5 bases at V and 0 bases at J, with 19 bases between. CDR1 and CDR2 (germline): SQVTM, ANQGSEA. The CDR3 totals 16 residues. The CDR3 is CSVPALGASMNTEAFF. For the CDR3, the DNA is TGCAGCGTTCCCGCTTTGGGGGCGTCCATGAACACTGAAGCTTTCTTT.

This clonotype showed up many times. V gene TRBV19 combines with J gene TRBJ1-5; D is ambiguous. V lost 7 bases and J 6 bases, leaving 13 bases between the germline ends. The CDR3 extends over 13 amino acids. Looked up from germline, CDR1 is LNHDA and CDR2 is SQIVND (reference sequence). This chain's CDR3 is CASTTSDFQPQHF. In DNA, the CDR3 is TGTGCCAGTACAACGAGCGATTTTCAGCCCCAGCATTTT.